What follows are 16 T cell receptor beta chains derived from one specimen sequenced in a study of radiotherapy plus CTLA-4 blockade in lung cancer. Sequenced by immunoSEQ multiplex PCR; TCRdb stores in-frame clones only, minus some. The table has some 110,000 clones, about 77% seen once. The material sequenced was peripheral blood, taken from a patient treated with radiotherapy plus ipilimumab. The source is a human donor with non-small cell lung cancer who had a partial response to radiotherapy plus ipilimumab.

The gene calls are TRBV28 and TRBJ2-7, with D possibly matching TRBD1 (6 bases). This CDR3 has 11 amino acids. V dropped 5 bases and J dropped 6 bases, with 8 bases sitting between them. The germline CDR1 and CDR2 sequences are MDHEN and SYDVKM. CDR3 amino acids: CASSTTGEQYV. The CDR3 DNA reads TGTGCCAGCAGTACGACAGGCGAGCAGTACGTC.

V gene TRBV6-4 combines with J gene TRBJ2-2; TRBD2 matches 7 bases. Germline assignment: CDR1 MRHNA and CDR2 SNTAGT. The V and J ends lost 3 bases and 4 bases, in that order; junction bases with no gene match: 17. There are 19 residues in the CDR3. CDR3 nucleotides: TGTGCCAGCAGTGATCCGGCGACTACTAGCGCCCCGTTCACCGGGGAGCTGTTTTTT. It is translated as CASSDPATTSAPFTGELFF.

V is TRBV5-4 and J is TRBJ2-1; a weak D match, TRBD2 (5 bases). V shed 3 bases and J shed 2 bases, with 12 bases lying between them. Germline-derived CDR1 and CDR2 are SGHNT and YYREEE (reference sequence). The CDR3 runs 15 residues. The CDR3 bases are TGTGCCAGCAGCTGGTTGGTGGAGGCCTACAATGAGCAGTTCTTC. This sequence encodes CASSWLVEAYNEQFF.

V usage is TRBV6-4 and J usage is TRBJ2-2, with D maybe TRBD1 (6 bases). In germline, CDR1 is MRHNA, CDR2 SNTAGT. V lost 7 bases and J lost 6, with 18 bases in between. The CDR3 is made up of 15 amino acids. CDR3 sequence: CASKSGTGIPGELFF. CDR3 DNA: TGTGCCAGCAAATCTGGCACAGGGATTCCCGGGGAGCTGTTTTTT.

The chain joins TRBV7-9 to TRBJ2-6; possibly TRBD1 for D (6 bases). V lost 5 bases and J lost 2, with 16 bases in between. The CDR3 length is 17 residues. The germline V gene has CDR1 SEHNR and CDR2 FQNEAQ (reference sequence). CDR3 amino acids: CASSGVHRVPGANVLTF. CDR3 in DNA: TGTGCCAGCAGCGGCGTGCACAGGGTACCTGGGGCCAACGTCCTGACTTTC.

This chain uses TRBV4-2 with TRBJ1-1, with a weak D call TRBD1 (6 bases). Germline CDR1 LGHNA, CDR2 YNFKEQ. The CDR3 consists of 15 residues. V was pared by 0 bases and J by 5 bases, with 13 bases between. CDR3 sequence reads: CASSQDTGRGTEAFF. CDR3 in DNA: TGTGCCAGCAGCCAAGATACAGGGAGGGGTACTGAAGCTTTCTTT.

Notes on this clone: One junction end disagrees with the germline gene, perhaps due to a read error. The chain joins TRBV4-3 to TRBJ2-4, with TRBD2 as a possible D gene (6 bases). CDR1 LGHNA and CDR2 YSLEER come from the germline V gene. CDR3 size: 14 residues. CDR3 sequence reads: CASSQDSDYEFMNF. As DNA, the CDR3 is TGCGCCAGCAGCCAAGACTCGGACTATGAATTCATGAACTTC.

This sequence joins TRBV28 and TRBJ1-2, with D uncertain. Trimming pared 3 bases from V and 8 bases from J, leaving 13 bases between. CDR3 length equals 13 residues. Per germline, CDR1 MDHEN and CDR2 SYDVKM. The CDR3 region is CASSFLRGLGYTF. In DNA, the CDR3 is TGTGCCAGCAGTTTCCTCCGGGGTCTGGGCTACACCTTC.

V gene TRBV6-5 combines with J gene TRBJ1-5, with D perhaps matching TRBD1 (6 bases). Germline V CDR1 and CDR2: MNHEY, SVGAGI. The V gene lost 5 bases and the J gene lost 5 bases, with 10 bases spanning the gap. The CDR3 runs 13 residues. CDR3 DNA sequence: TGTGCCAGCAGTAAAGACAGGCATCAGCCCCAGCATTTT. Residues: CASSKDRHQPQHF.

This chain connects TRBV29-1 to TRBJ2-3, with unresolved D. Germline CDR1 is SQVTM and CDR2 is ANQGSEA. Trimming cost V 7 bases and J 1 base, with 6 bases left between them. The length of the CDR3 is 11 residues. This CDR3 is CSGEGTDTQYF. CDR3 DNA sequence: TGCAGCGGAGAGGGCACAGATACGCAGTATTTT.

This chain joins TRBV6-1 and TRBJ1-4, with 12 bases that match TRBD1. Per the germline V gene, CDR1 is MNHNS and CDR2 is SASEGT. The CDR3 contains 14 residues. V lost 5 bases to trimming and J lost 8 bases; unmatched junction nucleotides: 3. This CDR3 reads CASSPGTGGEKLFF. In nucleotides, the CDR3 is TGTGCCAGCAGTCCCGGGACAGGGGGCGAAAAACTGTTTTTT.

The genes are TRBV7-6 and TRBJ1-5; D gene unclear. The germline V and J ends were trimmed by 1 base and 1 base, with 11 bases remaining between them. The CDR3 is 16 amino acids. The germline gives CDR1 SGHVS, CDR2 FNYEAQ. The DNA for the CDR3 is TGTGCCAGCAGCTTAGATGCGGGTTTGAGCAATCAGCCCCAGCATTTT. Translating it yields CASSLDAGLSNQPQHF.

The rearrangement uses TRBV7-2 and TRBJ2-1; no definite D call. Germline V gene data show CDR1 as SGHTA and CDR2 as FQGNSA. CDR3 length equals 14 residues. Trimming removed 4 bases at V and 0 bases at J, with 7 bases between. Here the CDR3 DNA reads TGTGCCAGCAGCTCCCTAAGCTCCTACAATGAGCAGTTCTTC. Its translation: CASSSLSSYNEQFF.

The CDR3 region is CASSWAVRLDTQYF. DNA for the CDR3: TGTGCCAGCAGTTGGGCTGTACGTTTGGATACGCAGTATTTT. The chain joins TRBV27 to TRBJ2-3; D is ambiguous. Germline V gene lookup returns CDR1 MNHEY and CDR2 SMNVEV (reference sequence). V was clipped by 4 bases and J by 6 bases, with 14 bases between them. The CDR3 loop spans 14 amino acids.

As regards this clone: Other DNA sequences in this specimen translate into the identical CDR3. The gene calls are TRBV12-5 and TRBJ2-7; D unclear. Germline lookup yields CDR1 LGHNT and CDR2 FRNRAP. This CDR3 is 14 amino acids long. The CDR3 bases are TGTGCTAGTGGCTTGGTAGCAGATGACTACGAGCAGTACGTC. This translates into CASGLVADDYEQYV.

This chain joins TRBV6-6 and TRBJ2-1; TRBD1 matches 8 bases. The ends lost 6 bases at V and 9 bases at J; junction bases unmatched: 1. Per germline, CDR1 MNHNY and CDR2 SVGAGI (reference sequence). There are 11 residues in the CDR3. The CDR3 loop is CASRTGGEQFF. The CDR3 nucleotides read TGTGCCAGCAGAACAGGGGGTGAGCAGTTCTTC.